This is a list of T cell receptor beta chains from one sample in a study of T cell responses to AZD1222 COVID-19 vaccine. Repertoires were generated with immunoSEQ multiplex PCR, while TCRdb's copy carries only in-frame clones and drops some. In the table there are 150,000 or so clones, about 93% of which are singletons. The source material was peripheral blood, sampled on day 0 of AZD1222 vaccination. Receptors originate from an adult in good health. The CDR3 runs from the conserved cysteine through the conserved F or W. The D gene is left open where the match is weak.

>TRBJ1-1|TRBV4-2|NA
CASSQWGTGTAVASEAFF
TGTGCCAGCAGCCAGTGGGGAACTGGGACGGCGGTTGCGTCTGAAGCTTTCTTT
>TRBJ2-3|TRBV15|NA
CATSRDPTRSDTQYF
TGTGCCACCAGCAGAGACCCGACCAGGTCAGATACGCAGTATTTT
>TRBJ1-4|TRBV6-2/TRBV6-3|NA
CASSPRNFNEKLFF
TGTGCCAGCAGCCCCCGGAATTTTAATGAAAAACTGTTTTTT
>TRBJ2-1|TRBV12-5|NA
CASGLGLFNEQFF
TGTGCTAGTGGTTTGGGACTCTTCAATGAGCAGTTCTTC
>TRBJ1-1|TRBV11-2|NA
CASSLAGSNTEAFF
TGTGCCAGCAGCTTGGCCGGATCGAACACTGAAGCTTTCTTT
>TRBJ2-7|TRBV7-7|TRBD1
CASSSQRTGNCPEQYF
TGTGCCAGCAGCTCCCAACGGACAGGGAATTGTCCCGAGCAGTACTTC
>TRBJ2-7|TRBV2|NA
CASRTSGVYEQYF
TGTGCCAGCAGGACCTCGGGGGTCTACGAGCAGTACTTC
>TRBJ2-1|TRBV7-2|NA
CASSLWEVGINNEQFF
TGTGCCAGCAGCTTATGGGAGGTCGGGATTAACAATGAGCAGTTCTTC
>TRBJ1-2|TRBV30|NA
CAWNTGTNYGYTF
TGTGCCTGGAACACCGGAACTAACTATGGCTACACCTTC
>TRBJ1-6|TRBV13|NA
CASSAGVLNSPLHF
TGTGCCAGCAGCGCGGGAGTCCTCAATTCACCCCTCCACTTT
>TRBJ2-7|TRBV14|TRBD2
CASSHGLAAHYEQYF
TGTGCCAGCAGCCACGGACTAGCGGCTCATTACGAGCAGTACTTC
>TRBJ2-7|TRBV29-1|TRBD1
CSVEDRQGDYEQYF
TGCAGCGTTGAAGATAGGCAGGGGGACTACGAGCAGTACTTC
>TRBJ1-6|TRBV28|TRBD1
CATIPGQAFSPLHF
TGTGCCACCATACCGGGACAGGCCTTTTCACCCCTCCACTTT
>TRBJ2-1|TRBV3-1/TRBV3-2|NA
CASSAAVEGGNQFF
TGTGCCAGCAGCGCGGCCGTGGAAGGCGGGAATCAGTTCTTC
>TRBJ1-5|TRBV19|TRBD1
CASSREDRGYNQPQHF
TGTGCCAGTAGTAGGGAGGACAGGGGGTACAATCAGCCCCAGCATTTT
>TRBJ2-7|TRBV5-4|NA
CASSLWDEQYF
TGTGCCAGCAGCTTGTGGGACGAGCAGTACTTC
>TRBJ1-1|TRBV20-1|NA
CSASPGSWAEAFF
TGCAGTGCTAGTCCCGGGTCCTGGGCTGAAGCTTTCTTT
>TRBJ2-1|TRBV27|NA
CASSPGIEQFF
TGTGCCAGCAGTCCCGGAATTGAGCAGTTCTTC
>TRBJ2-1|TRBV5-4|NA
CASSDTGTRRYEQFF
TGTGCCAGCAGCGATACCGGGACAAGAAGGTATGAGCAGTTCTTC
>TRBJ2-3|TRBV7-3|TRBD2
CASSVKTSGKNTQYF
TGTGCCAGCAGCGTGAAAACTAGCGGGAAAAATACGCAGTATTTT